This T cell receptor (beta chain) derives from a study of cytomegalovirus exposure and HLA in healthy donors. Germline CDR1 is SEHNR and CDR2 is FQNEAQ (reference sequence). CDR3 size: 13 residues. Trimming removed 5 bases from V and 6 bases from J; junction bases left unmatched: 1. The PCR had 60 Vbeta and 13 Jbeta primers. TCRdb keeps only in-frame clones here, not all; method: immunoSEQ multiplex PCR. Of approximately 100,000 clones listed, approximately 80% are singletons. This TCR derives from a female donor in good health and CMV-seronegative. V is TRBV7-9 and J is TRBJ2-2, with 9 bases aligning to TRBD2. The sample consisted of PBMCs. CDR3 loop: CASSGLAPGELFF. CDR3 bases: TGTGCCAGCAGCGGACTAGCGCCCGGGGAGCTGTTTTTT. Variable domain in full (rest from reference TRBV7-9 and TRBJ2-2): DTGVSQNPRHKITKRGQNVTFRCDPISEHNRLYWYRQTLGQGPEFLTYFQNEAQLEKSRLLSDRFSAERPKGSFSTLEIQRTEQGDSAMYLCASSGLAPGELFFGEGSRLTVL.